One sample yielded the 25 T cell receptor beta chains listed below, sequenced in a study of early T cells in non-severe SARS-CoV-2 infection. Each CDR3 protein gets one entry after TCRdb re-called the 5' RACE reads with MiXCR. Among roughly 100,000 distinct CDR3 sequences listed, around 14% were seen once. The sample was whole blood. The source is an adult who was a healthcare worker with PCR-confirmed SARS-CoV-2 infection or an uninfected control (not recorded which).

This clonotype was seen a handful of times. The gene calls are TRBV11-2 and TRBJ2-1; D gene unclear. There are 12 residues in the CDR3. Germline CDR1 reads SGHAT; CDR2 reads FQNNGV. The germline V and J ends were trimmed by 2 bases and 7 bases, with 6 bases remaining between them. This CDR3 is CASSLFGNEQFF. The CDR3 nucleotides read TGTGCCAGCAGCTTATTTGGGAATGAGCAGTTCTTC.

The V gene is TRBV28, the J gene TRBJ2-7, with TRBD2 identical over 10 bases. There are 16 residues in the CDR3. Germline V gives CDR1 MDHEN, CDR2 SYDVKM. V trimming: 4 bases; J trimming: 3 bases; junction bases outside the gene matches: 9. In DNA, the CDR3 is TGTGCCAGCAGTTCCCCGTCAGCGGGAGGGGGCTACGAGCAGTACTTC. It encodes CASSSPSAGGGYEQYF.

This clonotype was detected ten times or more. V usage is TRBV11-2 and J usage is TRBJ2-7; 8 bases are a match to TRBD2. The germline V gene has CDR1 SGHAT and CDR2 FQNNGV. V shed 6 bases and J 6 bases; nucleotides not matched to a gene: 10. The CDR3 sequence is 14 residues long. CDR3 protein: CASRVMGLAGEQYF. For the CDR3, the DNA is TGTGCCAGCAGGGTGATGGGGCTAGCGGGCGAGCAGTACTTC. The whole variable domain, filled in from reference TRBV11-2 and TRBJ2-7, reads EAGVAQSPRYKIIEKRQSVAFWCNPISGHATLYWYQQILGQGPKLLIQFQNNGVVDDSQLPKDRFSAERLKGVDSTLKIQPAKLEDSAVYLCASRVMGLAGEQYFGPGTRLTVT.

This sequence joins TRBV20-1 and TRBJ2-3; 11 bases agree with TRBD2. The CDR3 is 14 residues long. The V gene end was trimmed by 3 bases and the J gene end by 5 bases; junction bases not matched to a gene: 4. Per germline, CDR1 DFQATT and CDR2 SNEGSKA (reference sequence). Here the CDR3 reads CSARAGTSGDTQYF. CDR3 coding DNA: TGCAGTGCTAGGGCCGGGACTAGCGGAGATACGCAGTATTTT.

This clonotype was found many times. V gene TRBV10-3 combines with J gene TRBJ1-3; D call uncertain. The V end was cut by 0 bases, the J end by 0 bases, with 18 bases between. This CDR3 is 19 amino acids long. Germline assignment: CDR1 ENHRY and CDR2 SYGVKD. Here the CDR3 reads CAISESPGRARISGNTIYF. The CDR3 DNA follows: TGTGCCATCAGTGAGTCCCCGGGGAGGGCCCGAATCTCTGGAAACACCATATATTTT.

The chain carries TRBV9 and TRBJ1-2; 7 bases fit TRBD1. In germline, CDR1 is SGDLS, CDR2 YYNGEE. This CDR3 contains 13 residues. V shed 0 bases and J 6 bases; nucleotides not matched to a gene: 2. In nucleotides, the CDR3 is TGTGCCAGCAGCGTAGGGACAGGTGATGGCTACACCTTC. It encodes CASSVGTGDGYTF.

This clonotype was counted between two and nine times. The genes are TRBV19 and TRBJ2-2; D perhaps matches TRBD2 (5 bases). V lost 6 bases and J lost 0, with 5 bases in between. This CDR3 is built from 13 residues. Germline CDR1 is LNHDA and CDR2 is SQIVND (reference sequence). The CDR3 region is CASRGANTGELFF. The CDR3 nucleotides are TGTGCCAGTAGGGGAGCGAACACCGGGGAGCTGTTTTTT.

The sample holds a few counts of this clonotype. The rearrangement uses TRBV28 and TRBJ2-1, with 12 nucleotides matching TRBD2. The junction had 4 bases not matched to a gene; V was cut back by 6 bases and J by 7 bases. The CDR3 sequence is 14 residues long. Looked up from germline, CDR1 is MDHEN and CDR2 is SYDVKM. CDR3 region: CASSGLAGKNEQFF. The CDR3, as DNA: TGTGCCAGCAGCGGACTAGCGGGAAAGAATGAGCAGTTCTTC.

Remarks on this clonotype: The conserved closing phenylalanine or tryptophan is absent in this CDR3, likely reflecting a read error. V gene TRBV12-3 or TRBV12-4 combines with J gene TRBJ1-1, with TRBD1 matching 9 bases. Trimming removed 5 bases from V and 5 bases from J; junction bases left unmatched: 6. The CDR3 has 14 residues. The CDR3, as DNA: TGTGCCAGCAGTCGGACAGGGGAGGCGACTGAAGCTTTCTAT. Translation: CASSRTGEATEAFY.

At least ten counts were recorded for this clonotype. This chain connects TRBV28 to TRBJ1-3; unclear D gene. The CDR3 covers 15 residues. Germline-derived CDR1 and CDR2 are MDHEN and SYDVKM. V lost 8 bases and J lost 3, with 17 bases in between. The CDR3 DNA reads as TGTGCCAGCTATCCGACTAAACTGGTTGGAAACACCATATATTTT. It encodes CASYPTKLVGNTIYF. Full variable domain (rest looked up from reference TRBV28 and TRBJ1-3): DVKVTQSSRYLVKRTGEKVFLECVQDMDHENMFWYRQDPGLGLRLIYFSYDVKMKEKGDIPEGYSVSREKKERFSLILESASTNQTSMYLCASYPTKLVGNTIYFGEGSWLTVV.

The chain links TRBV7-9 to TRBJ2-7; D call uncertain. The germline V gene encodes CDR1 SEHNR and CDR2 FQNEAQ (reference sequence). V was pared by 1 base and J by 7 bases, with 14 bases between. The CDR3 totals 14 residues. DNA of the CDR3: TGTGCCAGCAGCTTAGGAGACCGCCCGCAAGAGCAGTACTTC. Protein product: CASSLGDRPQEQYF.

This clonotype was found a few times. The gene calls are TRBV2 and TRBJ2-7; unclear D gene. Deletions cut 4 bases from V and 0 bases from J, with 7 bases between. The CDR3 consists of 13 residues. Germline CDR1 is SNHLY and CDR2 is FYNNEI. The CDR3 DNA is TGTGCCAGCAGTGTGGTGGGCTCCTACGAGCAGTACTTC. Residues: CASSVVGSYEQYF.

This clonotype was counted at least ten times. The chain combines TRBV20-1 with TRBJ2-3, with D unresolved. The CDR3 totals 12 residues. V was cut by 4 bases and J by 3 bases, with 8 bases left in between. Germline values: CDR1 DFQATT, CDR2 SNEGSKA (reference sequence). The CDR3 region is CSAITSTDTQYF. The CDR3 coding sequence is TGCAGTGCTATTACATCTACAGATACGCAGTATTTT.

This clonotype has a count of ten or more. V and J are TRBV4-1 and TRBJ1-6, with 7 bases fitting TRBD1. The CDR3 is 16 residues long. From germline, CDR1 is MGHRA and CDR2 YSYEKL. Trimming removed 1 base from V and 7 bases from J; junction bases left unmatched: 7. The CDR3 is CASSQVGRQGNSPLHF. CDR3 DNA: TGCGCCAGCAGCCAAGTAGGCCGACAGGGCAATTCACCCCTCCACTTT.

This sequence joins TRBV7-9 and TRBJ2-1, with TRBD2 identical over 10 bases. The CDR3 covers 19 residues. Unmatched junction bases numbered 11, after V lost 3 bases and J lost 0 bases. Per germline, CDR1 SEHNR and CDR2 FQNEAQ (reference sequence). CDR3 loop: CASSFPASGSITSYNEQFF. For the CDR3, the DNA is TGTGCCAGCAGCTTTCCGGCTAGCGGGAGTATAACCTCCTACAATGAGCAGTTCTTC.

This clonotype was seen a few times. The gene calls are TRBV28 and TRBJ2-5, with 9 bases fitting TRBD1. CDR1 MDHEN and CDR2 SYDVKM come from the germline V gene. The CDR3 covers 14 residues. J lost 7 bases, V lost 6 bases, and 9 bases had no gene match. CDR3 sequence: CASSPQGARGTQYF. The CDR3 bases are TGTGCCAGCAGCCCACAGGGGGCTCGGGGGACCCAGTACTTC.

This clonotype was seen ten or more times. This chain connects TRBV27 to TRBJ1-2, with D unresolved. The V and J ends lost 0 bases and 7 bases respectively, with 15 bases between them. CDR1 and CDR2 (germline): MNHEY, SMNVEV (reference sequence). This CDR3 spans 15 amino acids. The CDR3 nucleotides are TGTGCCAGCAGTTTATCGATCGTGAGGGAGTCTGGCTACACCTTC. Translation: CASSLSIVRESGYTF.

DNA for the CDR3: TGTGCCAGCAGCTTGGTGACACTCCGGCGCAATGAGCAGTTCTTC. Its translation is CASSLVTLRRNEQFF. The chain carries TRBV5-4 and TRBJ2-1, with D hard to call. Per germline, CDR1 SGHNT and CDR2 YYREEE (reference sequence). The CDR3 is 15 residues long. V lost 0 bases to trimming and J lost 6 bases, with 13 bases between them. Complete variable domain (other parts from reference TRBV5-4 and TRBJ2-1): ETGVTQSPTHLIKTRGQQVTLRCSSQSGHNTVSWYQQALGQGPQFIFQYYREEENGRGNFPPRFSGLQFPNYSSELNVNALELDDSALYLCASSLVTLRRNEQFFGPGTRLTVL.

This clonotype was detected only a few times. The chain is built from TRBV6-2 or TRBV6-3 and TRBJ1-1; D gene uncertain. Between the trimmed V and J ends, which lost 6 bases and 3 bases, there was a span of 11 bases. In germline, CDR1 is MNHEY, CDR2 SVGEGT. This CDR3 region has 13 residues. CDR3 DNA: TGTGCCAGCAGCCTTACAGTTCACACTGAAGCTTTCTTT. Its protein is CASSLTVHTEAFF.

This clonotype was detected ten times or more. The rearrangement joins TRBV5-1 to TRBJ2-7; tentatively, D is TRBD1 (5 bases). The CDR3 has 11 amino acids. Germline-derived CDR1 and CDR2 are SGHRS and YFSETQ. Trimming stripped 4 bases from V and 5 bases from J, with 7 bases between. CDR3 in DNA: TGCGCCAGCAGCCAGGACAACGAGCAGTACTTC. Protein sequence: CASSQDNEQYF. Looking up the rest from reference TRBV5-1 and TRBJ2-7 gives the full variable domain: KAGVTQTPRYLIKTRGQQVTLSCSPISGHRSVSWYQQTPGQGLQFLFEYFSETQRNKGNFPGRFSGRQFSNSRSEMNVSTLELGDSALYLCASSQDNEQYFGPGTRLTVT.

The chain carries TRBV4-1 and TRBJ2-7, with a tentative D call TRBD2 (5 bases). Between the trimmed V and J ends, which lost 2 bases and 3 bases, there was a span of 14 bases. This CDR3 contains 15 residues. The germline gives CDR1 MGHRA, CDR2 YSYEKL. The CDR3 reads CASSQRVTGIYEQYF. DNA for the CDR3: TGCGCCAGCAGCCAAAGAGTTACGGGGATCTACGAGCAGTACTTC.

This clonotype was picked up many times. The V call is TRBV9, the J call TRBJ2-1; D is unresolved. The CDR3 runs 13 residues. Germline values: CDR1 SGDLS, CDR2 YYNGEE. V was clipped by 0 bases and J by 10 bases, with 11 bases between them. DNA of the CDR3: TGTGCCAGCAGCGTAGGGTCGCTTCGAGAGCAGTTCTTC. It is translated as CASSVGSLREQFF.

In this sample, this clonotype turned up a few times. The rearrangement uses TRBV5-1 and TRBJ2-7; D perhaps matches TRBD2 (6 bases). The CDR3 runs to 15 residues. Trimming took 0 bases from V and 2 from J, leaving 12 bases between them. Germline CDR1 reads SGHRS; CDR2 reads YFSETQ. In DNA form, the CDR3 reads TGCGCCAGCAGCTTGGGAGGGACTGGTACCTACGAGCAGTACTTC. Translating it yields CASSLGGTGTYEQYF. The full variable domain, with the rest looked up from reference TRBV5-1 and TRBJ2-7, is KAGVTQTPRYLIKTRGQQVTLSCSPISGHRSVSWYQQTPGQGLQFLFEYFSETQRNKGNFPGRFSGRQFSNSRSEMNVSTLELGDSALYLCASSLGGTGTYEQYFGPGTRLTVT.

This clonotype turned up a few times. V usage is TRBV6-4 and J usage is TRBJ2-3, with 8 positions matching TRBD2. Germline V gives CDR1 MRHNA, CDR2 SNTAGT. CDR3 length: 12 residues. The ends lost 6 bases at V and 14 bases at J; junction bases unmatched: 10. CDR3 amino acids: CASRLKSGGAYF. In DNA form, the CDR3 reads TGTGCCAGCAGACTTAAAAGCGGGGGTGCGTATTTT.

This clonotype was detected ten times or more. CDR3 nucleotide sequence: TGTGCCAGCAGTTACGGGACAGGGGGCACTGAAGCTTTCTTT. Translation: CASSYGTGGTEAFF. This chain connects TRBV6-5 to TRBJ1-1; 11 bases fit TRBD1. The germline CDR1 and CDR2 sequences are MNHEY and SVGAGI. V lost 2 bases, J lost 4 bases, and 0 bases stayed unmatched. The CDR3 is 14 amino acids.